Here is one TCR beta chain with its context. Its antigen is unidentified. The investigators amplified TCR beta CDR3 regions from RNA transcripts. A first-round RT-PCR of the TCR CDR3 used the HTBI primer set. MiXCR, applied by TCRdb to the multiplex PCR reads, yields one record per CDR3 protein. The table has approximately 360,000 distinct CDR3 sequences, more than 20% seen once. This CDR3 comprises 16 residues. Trimming took 8 bases from V and 1 from J; bases not matched to a gene: 10. Per germline, CDR1 MNHEY and CDR2 SVGEGT. The record originates from a study of T cells in Graves' hyperthyroidism and ophthalmopathy. Findings of the study overall: Clonotypes that were expanded in thyroid above 0.001 mostly appeared in blood too. A model of 13 V-J pairs discriminated ophthalmopathy from stable hyperthyroidism.

Hyperthyroidism patients were newly diagnosed, had disease duration under 2 months, and were aged 18 to 65 years. Diagnoses were made from clinical symptoms, serum measures (thyroxine and TRAb), thyroid ultrasound and orbital computed tomography. This receptor was obtained from a man in his forties or fifties with Graves' hyperthyroidism. This chain links TRBV6-2 or TRBV6-3 with TRBJ2-3, with TRBD2 matching 9 bases. The sample taken for sequencing was blood. CDR3 in amino acids: CASQLIAGDGTDTQYF. The CDR3 coding sequence is TGTGCCAGCCAACTAATAGCGGGAGACGGCACAGATACGCAGTATTTT.